These T cell receptor beta chains were read from a single sample in a study of T cell repertoires in aging, cancer and after chemotherapy. TCRdb ran MiXCR on the multiplex PCR reads and lists one entry per CDR3 protein. The sample carries around 20,000 distinct CDR3 sequences, roughly 35% recorded once. Sequencing was performed on blood. The source of these receptors is a human donor with a solid tumor. The CDR3 runs from the conserved cysteine through the conserved F or W. D genes are given only for firm matches. The size entry is marked missing in some rows and otherwise reads once, few, many or a size class.

>TRBD2|TRBV5-4|.|TRBJ2-7
CASSPAGGTYEQYF
TGTGCCAGCAGCCCAGCGGGAGGGACCTACGAGCAGTACTTC
>TRBD1|TRBV7-9|medium-sized|TRBJ1-2
CASQAGREGANYGYTF
TGTGCCAGCCAGGCCGGCAGGGAGGGGGCAAACTATGGCTACACCTTC
>.|TRBV11-2|.|TRBJ2-2
CASSRSRGGELFF
TGTGCCAGCAGCCGTAGCCGGGGCGGGGAGCTGTTTTTT
>.|TRBV5-1|.|TRBJ1-2
CASSLEPGPNYGYTF
TGCGCCAGCAGCTTGGAGCCAGGTCCTAACTATGGCTACACCTTC
>.|TRBV19|few|TRBJ2-4
CASHGMGPGVKNIQYF
TGTGCCAGTCACGGAATGGGCCCGGGGGTCAAAAACATTCAGTACTTC
>.|TRBV5-1|.|TRBJ2-2
CASSSALSTGELFF
TGCGCCAGCAGCTCGGCCCTCAGCACCGGGGAGCTGTTTTTT
>.|TRBV6-1|few|TRBJ1-3
CASSRNSGQGNTIYF
TGTGCCAGCAGCCGGAATAGTGGACAGGGAAACACCATATATTTT
>.|TRBV12-3/TRBV12-4|.|TRBJ2-4
CASSLDRALGIQYF
TGTGCCAGCAGTTTAGACAGGGCTCTGGGCATTCAGTACTTC
>.|TRBV13|.|TRBJ1-3
CASSPTDSGNTIYF
TGTGCCAGCAGCCCAACGGATTCTGGAAACACCATATATTTT
>.|TRBV6-2/TRBV6-3|.|TRBJ1-1
CASSASGALAFF
TGTGCCAGCAGTGCCTCAGGGGCGCTAGCTTTCTTT
>TRBD1|TRBV6-5|.|TRBJ1-2
CASSSVDRAYNGYTF
TGTGCCAGCAGCTCCGTCGACAGGGCCTACAATGGCTACACCTTC
>TRBD1|TRBV6-6|few|TRBJ2-3
CASVTGGEDTQYF
TGTGCCTCTGTGACAGGGGGCGAGGATACGCAGTATTTT
>.|TRBV18|.|TRBJ1-6
CASSPFVGESNSPLHF
TGTGCCAGCTCACCCTTCGTGGGGGAAAGTAACTCACCCCTCCACTTT
>.|TRBV6-1|few|TRBJ2-7
CASSQPLRESSYEQYF
TGTGCCAGCAGTCAGCCCCTCAGGGAGAGCTCCTACGAGCAGTACTTC
>TRBD2|TRBV6-6|few|TRBJ2-3
CASKGFGRGGSTDTQYF
TGTGCCAGCAAGGGATTTGGGAGGGGAGGGAGCACAGATACGCAGTATTTT
>.|TRBV5-6|.|TRBJ2-7
CASSWVGDPYSYEQYF
TGTGCCAGCAGCTGGGTCGGAGACCCTTATTCCTACGAGCAGTACTTC
>TRBD2|TRBV19|few|TRBJ2-6
CASKRTSGGLSGANVLTF
TGTGCCAGTAAAAGGACTAGCGGGGGTCTCTCTGGGGCCAACGTCCTGACTTTC
>TRBD2|TRBV27|once|TRBJ2-7
CASRGGPYEQYF
TGTGCCAGCCGCGGGGGGCCCTACGAGCAGTACTTC
>.|TRBV29-1|medium-sized|TRBJ2-1
CSAGTGLRGEQFF
TGCAGCGCGGGGACGGGGCTCCGGGGGGAGCAGTTCTTC
>TRBD2|TRBV27|few|TRBJ2-7
CASSFGTSGGSTYEQYF
TGTGCCAGCAGTTTTGGGACTAGCGGGGGTTCTACCTACGAGCAGTACTTC
>.|TRBV18|few|TRBJ2-5
CASSPPASKETQYF
TGTGCCAGCTCACCACCGGCAAGTAAAGAGACCCAGTACTTC
>.|TRBV19|.|TRBJ1-5
CVSSAPLGRHQPQHF
TGTGTCAGTAGTGCCCCCCTTGGTCGGCACCAGCCCCAGCATTTT
>.|TRBV15|few|TRBJ1-1
CATTQFGQGRGGIEAFF
TGTGCCACCACTCAATTTGGGCAGGGGCGTGGGGGAATCGAAGCTTTCTTT
>.|TRBV18|.|TRBJ2-1
CASSPPGGGAYNEQFF
TGTGCCAGCTCACCCCCCGGCGGAGGGGCCTACAATGAGCAGTTCTTC
>.|TRBV19|medium-sized|TRBJ1-4
CASSIMVSARKLFF
TGTGCCAGTAGTATTATGGTGTCAGCGAGAAAACTGTTTTTT
>.|TRBV5-1|.|TRBJ2-5
CASSLGLGQETQYF
TGCGCCAGCAGCTTGGGACTAGGGCAAGAGACCCAGTACTTC
>.|TRBV29-1|.|TRBJ2-7
CSVVGGDSSYEQYF
TGCAGCGTAGTAGGGGGGGATAGCTCCTACGAGCAGTACTTC
>TRBD1|TRBV27|.|TRBJ1-2
CASSLAPPRDRGDYGYTF
TGTGCCAGCAGTTTAGCCCCTCCGCGGGACAGGGGGGACTATGGCTACACCTTC
>TRBD2|TRBV6-5|few|TRBJ2-1
CASSPGTSDRNEQFF
TGTGCCAGCAGCCCGGGGACTAGCGACCGCAATGAGCAGTTCTTC
>TRBD2|TRBV5-4|few|TRBJ2-3
CASSLGLAGGIQYF
TGTGCCAGCAGCTTGGGGCTAGCGGGAGGGATACAGTATTTT
>TRBD2|TRBV6-4|few|TRBJ2-3
CASSDSTSGGTDTQYF
TGTGCCAGCAGTGACTCGACTAGCGGGGGTACAGATACGCAGTATTTT
>.|TRBV5-1|.|TRBJ2-7
CASSPTSSYEQYF
TGCGCCAGCAGCCCGACTAGCTCCTACGAGCAGTACTTC
>.|TRBV6-1|.|TRBJ2-7
CASNDRLPGYEQYF
TGTGCCAGCAATGACCGACTTCCCGGCTACGAGCAGTACTTC
>TRBD2|TRBV11-1|.|TRBJ2-5
CASSLRTSGSFKTQYF
TGTGCCAGCAGCTTGCGGACTAGCGGGAGCTTCAAGACCCAGTACTTC
>.|TRBV18|.|TRBJ2-1
CASSPLSGGGSYNEQFF
TGTGCCAGCTCACCACTTAGCGGAGGGGGCTCCTACAATGAGCAGTTCTTC